This TCR beta chain appears in the sequencing data of a study of blood T cell repertoires in COVID-19 (dated by TCRdb to about 2020). Notes on the research overall: The collaborator samples originated in the United States, Italy and Spain and spanned the acute and convalescent phases of COVID-19. Nearly every sample came with metadata listing a de-identified subject ID, COVID-19 status, age in years and sex. A freely available public database, intended as a resource for researchers studying the immune response to SARS-CoV-2, is where the repertoires were released. The samples were drawn from the first 160 participants of the ongoing ImmuneRACE study and from about 1,200 subjects provided by 6 global collaborators. The material from the prospective study consisted of cDNA or gDNA derived from T cells, B-cell-depleted T cells, or PBMCs. Where available, HLA class I and class II types were taken from metadata supplied by the sample provider and were not determined by assay-based typing. The dataset comprised deeply sampled blood TCRbeta repertoires from subjects exposed to, actively infected with, or recovered from COVID-19.

Each collaborating institution followed its own protocols to collect whole blood in K2EDTA tubes. For TCRbeta analysis, collaborators shipped samples as frozen whole blood, isolated PBMCs, or DNA extracted from either of those sample types. About this clone itself: This receptor's antigen is unknown. Base qualities are not at hand, and no much larger clone is one base apart.

Here is what the overall study found, with its caveats: The quantity of clinical and demographic metadata differed by source and by participant and was supplied without curation.

TCRbeta CDR3 regions were amplified from genomic DNA using the immunoSEQ Assay, a bias-controlled multiplex PCR. The original methods were these. The number of nucleated cells in each sample was estimated from the amplification of reference gene primers within the assay. To quantify the absolute abundance of each unique TCRbeta CDR3 rearrangement, sequence reads were collapsed and filtered. For each sample, productive Simpson clonality was calculated as the square root of Simpson's diversity index across productive rearrangements. Drawn from immuneACCESS, this table holds only the in-frame rearrangements with V and J called that TCRdb kept. Clones are partly lost; checked studies trace under half to an unresolved V gene and leave the rest unexplained. That table is the source of V, J and clone size, and D and trimming were worked out from the DNA. The sample table records 210,000 or so clones; 89% of these occur just once. The ten largest account for about 6.7% of the sample.

The receptor was derived from a man aged 35 to 55 with acute or convalescent COVID-19. Sequencing was performed on peripheral blood.

The bases read TGTGCCAGCAGCCAACAGGGGGCTGGAGAGACCCAGTACTTC. It codes for CASSQQGAGETQYF. In this chain, TRBV5-5 is recombined with TRBJ2-5; TRBD1 lines up with 9 middle nucleotides. Unmatched junction bases come to 5, with V trimmed by 4 bases and J by 4 bases. CDR1 and CDR2 are read off the germline V gene (reference sequence) as SGHKS and YYEKEE. The cysteine opens and the phenylalanine closes a CDR3 of 14 amino acids. CDR3 DNA is the only sequence kept; it has 42 bases, read in frame from the first base. The reference TRBV5-5 and TRBJ2-5 proteins fill in what lies around the CDR3, so the full variable domain reads DAGVTQSPTHLIKTRGQQVTLRCSPISGHKSVSWYQQVLGQGPQFIFQYYEKEERGRGNFPDRFSARQFPNYSSELNVNALLLGDSALYLCASSQQGAGETQYFGPGTRLLVL.